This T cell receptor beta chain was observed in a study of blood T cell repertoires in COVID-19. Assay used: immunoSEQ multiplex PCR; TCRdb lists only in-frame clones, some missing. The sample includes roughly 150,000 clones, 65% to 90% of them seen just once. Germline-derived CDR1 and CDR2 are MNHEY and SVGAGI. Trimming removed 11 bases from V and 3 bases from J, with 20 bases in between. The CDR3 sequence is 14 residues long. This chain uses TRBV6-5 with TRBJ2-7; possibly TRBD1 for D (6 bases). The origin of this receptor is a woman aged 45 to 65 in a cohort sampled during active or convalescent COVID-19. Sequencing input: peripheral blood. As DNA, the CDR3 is TGTGCCGGGCAAAAGACAGGAGACTACTACGAGCAGTACTTC. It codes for CAGQKTGDYYEQYF.